These 26 T cell receptor beta chains were all obtained from the same sample, sequenced in a study of blood T cell repertoires in COVID-19. Here immunoSEQ multiplex PCR was the method, and the copy in TCRdb shows in-frame clones only, minus some. Altogether about 59,000 clones are present, roughly 70% being singletons, with the ten largest covering more than 15%. What was sequenced was peripheral blood. The receptors were gathered from a woman aged 45 to 65 with active or convalescent COVID-19.

With respect to this clone: At one of its ends the junction is not consistent with the germline gene, which may arise from a read error. The gene calls are TRBV5-1 and TRBJ2-7, with 7 bases identical to TRBD2. Germline CDR1 reads SGHRS; CDR2 reads YFSETQ. CDR3 length: 12 amino acids. The CDR3 coding sequence is TGCGCCAGCAGCTTAGGGGAGGGAGCCAGATGGTTC. It codes for CASSLGEGARWF.

CDR3 in DNA: TGTGCCAGCAGCGCGGACAGGGCGCATGGCTACACCTTC. This encodes CASSADRAHGYTF. The rearrangement uses TRBV4-2 and TRBJ1-2; TRBD1 matches at 8 bases. Germline lookup yields CDR1 LGHNA and CDR2 YNFKEQ. J lost 6 bases, V lost 5 bases, and 5 bases had no gene match. The CDR3 sequence is 13 residues long.

The chain couples TRBV28 to TRBJ2-7; 12 nucleotides match TRBD1. Germline V gives CDR1 MDHEN, CDR2 SYDVKM. The CDR3 extends over 16 amino acids. V dropped 3 bases and J dropped 7; count of bases not matched to a gene: 10. The CDR3 DNA sequence: TGTGCCAGCAGTTTTCGGGTCGGGACAGGGGGCAGGGAGCAGTACTTC. It specifies CASSFRVGTGGREQYF.

The chain employs TRBV28 and TRBJ2-5; tentatively, D is TRBD1 (5 bases). The CDR3 is made up of 15 amino acids. The germline V and J ends were trimmed by 6 bases and 1 base, with 15 bases remaining between them. Germline assignment: CDR1 MDHEN and CDR2 SYDVKM. CDR3 DNA sequence: TGTGCCAGCAGCCAGGGCACAGGAACCCAAGAGACCCAGTACTTC. The encoded protein is CASSQGTGTQETQYF. Using reference TRBV28 and TRBJ2-5 for the parts outside the CDR3, the full variable domain is DVKVTQSSRYLVKRTGEKVFLECVQDMDHENMFWYRQDPGLGLRLIYFSYDVKMKEKGDIPEGYSVSREKKERFSLILESASTNQTSMYLCASSQGTGTQETQYFGPGTRLLVL.

This clone has a handful of counts. The V call is TRBV5-1, the J call TRBJ1-2; D gene uncertain. The V gene lost 4 bases and the J gene lost 8 bases, with 15 bases spanning the gap. Germline CDR1 and CDR2: SGHRS and YFSETQ. The CDR3 is 13 residues long. As DNA, the CDR3 is TGCGCCAGCAGCACCGGGGATCGGGAAGGCTACACCTTC. It encodes CASSTGDREGYTF.

As to this clone: Other DNA sequences in the same sample also yield this CDR3. The chain employs TRBV19 and TRBJ2-7; 7 nucleotides agree with TRBD2. From germline, CDR1 is LNHDA and CDR2 SQIVND (reference sequence). CDR3 length equals 15 residues. V trimming: 9 bases; J trimming: 3 bases; junction bases outside the gene matches: 14. The CDR3 protein is CASLPWGGSLYEQYF. The CDR3 bases are TGTGCCAGCCTCCCCTGGGGGGGTTCCCTCTACGAGCAGTACTTC.

The CDR3, as DNA: TGTGCCAGCAGCCCTCCTAGCGGGGGGGACAAAAACATTCAGTACTTC. Translating it yields CASSPPSGGDKNIQYF. The chain uses TRBV5-4 and TRBJ2-4; TRBD2 agrees at 12 bases. The CDR3 extends over 16 amino acids. J was trimmed by 3 bases and V by 4 bases; bases with no gene match: 5. Germline V CDR1 and CDR2: SGHNT, YYREEE (reference sequence). The whole variable domain, remainder taken from reference TRBV5-4 and TRBJ2-4, is ETGVTQSPTHLIKTRGQQVTLRCSSQSGHNTVSWYQQALGQGPQFIFQYYREEENGRGNFPPRFSGLQFPNYSSELNVNALELDDSALYLCASSPPSGGDKNIQYFGAGTRLSVL.

A few counts support this clone. CDR3 DNA: TGTGCCAGCAGCCAAGACCCCGGAGTAATCTATGGCTACACCTTC. This translates into CASSQDPGVIYGYTF. The chain couples TRBV3-1 (or the pseudogene TRBV3-2) to TRBJ1-2; D is undetermined. This CDR3 region has 15 residues. Germline assignment: CDR1 LGHDT and CDR2 YNNKEL (reference sequence). Between the trimmed V and J ends, which lost 0 bases and 4 bases, there was a span of 12 bases.

The J gene is TRBJ1-5, the V gene TRBV28; 8 nucleotides line up with TRBD1. The CDR3 is 16 residues long. Trimming removed 4 bases from V and 0 bases from J; junction bases left unmatched: 5. Germline V lookup: CDR1 MDHEN, CDR2 SYDVKM. The CDR3 reads CASSSTTGVSNQPQHF. DNA of the CDR3: TGTGCCAGCAGTTCAACGACAGGGGTTAGCAATCAGCCCCAGCATTTT.

This clone was seen only once. The chain recombines TRBV7-9 with TRBJ2-1; 11 nucleotides align to TRBD2. There are 15 residues in the CDR3. Unmatched junction bases numbered 2, after V lost 5 bases and J lost 2 bases. Looked up from germline, CDR1 is SEHNR and CDR2 is FQNEAQ (reference sequence). CDR3 bases: TGTGCCAGCAGCCAGGGACTAGCGGCCTACAATGAGCAGTTCTTC. Encoded protein: CASSQGLAAYNEQFF. Supplemented by reference TRBV7-9 and TRBJ2-1, the full variable domain reads DTGVSQNPRHKITKRGQNVTFRCDPISEHNRLYWYRQTLGQGPEFLTYFQNEAQLEKSRLLSDRFSAERPKGSFSTLEIQRTEQGDSAMYLCASSQGLAAYNEQFFGPGTRLTVL.

The chain uses TRBV19 and TRBJ2-7; 15 bases fit TRBD2. The trim removed 6 bases at V and 0 bases at J, leaving 9 bases unmatched. The germline V gene encodes CDR1 LNHDA and CDR2 SQIVND (reference sequence). The CDR3 is 18 residues long. In DNA, the CDR3 is TGTGCCAGTAGCATCAGCGGACTAGCGGGAGGGAGCTCCTACGAGCAGTACTTC. It is translated as CASSISGLAGGSSYEQYF.

The chain recombines TRBV7-9 with TRBJ2-7; D not resolved. This CDR3 region has 14 residues. Germline values: CDR1 SEHNR, CDR2 FQNEAQ (reference sequence). V lost 5 bases, J lost 0 bases, and 11 bases lay in between. The CDR3 coding sequence is TGTGCCAGCAGCCCCGGGTTACTCTCCTACGAGCAGTACTTC. Amino acid sequence: CASSPGLLSYEQYF.

The table lists this clone with a count of one. This sequence joins TRBV5-4 and TRBJ2-5; the match to TRBD1 covers 8 bases. Per the germline V gene, CDR1 is SGHNT and CDR2 is YYREEE (reference sequence). The CDR3 runs 14 residues. V dropped 2 bases and J dropped 5; count of bases not matched to a gene: 5. The CDR3 region is CASSFQGAGETQYF. As DNA, the CDR3 is TGTGCCAGCAGCTTCCAGGGGGCGGGGGAGACCCAGTACTTC.

This chain uses TRBV19 with TRBJ2-3; TRBD1 aligns across 7 bases. The CDR3 has 14 amino acids. Germline CDR1 LNHDA, CDR2 SQIVND (reference sequence). The trim removed 6 bases at V and 0 bases at J, leaving 3 bases unmatched. The CDR3 region is CASRPTGSTDTQYF. The CDR3 region has the DNA TGTGCCAGTAGGCCGACAGGGAGCACAGATACGCAGTATTTT.

This clone was recorded once. The gene calls are TRBV7-7 and TRBJ2-7; TRBD1 is a possible D gene (5 bases). The V gene's germline CDR1 is SSHAT and CDR2 FNYEAQ (reference sequence). The CDR3 has 13 amino acids. V lost 2 bases to trimming and J lost 2 bases, with 7 bases between them. The CDR3 loop is CASSLRGPYEQYF. CDR3 nucleotide sequence: TGTGCCAGCAGCTTAAGGGGCCCCTACGAGCAGTACTTC.

CDR3 bases: TGTGCCAGCAGCCGAGGGATAAGCTTGGCTGGGGCCAACGTCCTGACTTTC. This sequence encodes CASSRGISLAGANVLTF. The chain is built from TRBV3-1 (or the pseudogene TRBV3-2) and TRBJ2-6; D is possibly TRBD2 (5 bases). CDR1 is LGHDT and CDR2 is YNNKEL in the germline V gene (reference sequence). The CDR3 length is 17 residues. Trimming cost V 4 bases and J 2 bases, with 15 bases left between them.

The chain has TRBV5-1 and TRBJ2-1, with a tentative D call TRBD2 (5 bases). CDR1 and CDR2 from the germline V gene are SGHRS and YFSETQ. The germline V and J ends were trimmed by 7 bases and 4 bases, with 18 bases remaining between them. The length of the CDR3 is 15 residues. CDR3 residues: CASLRVGSGYNEQFF. Here the CDR3 DNA reads TGCGCCAGCCTCCGGGTAGGGAGTGGGTACAATGAGCAGTTCTTC.

The table lists this clone with a few counts. The rearrangement uses TRBV9 and TRBJ2-7; 9 bases match TRBD1. V trimming: 1 base; J trimming: 6 bases; junction bases outside the gene matches: 5. The germline V gene encodes CDR1 SGDLS and CDR2 YYNGEE. The CDR3 is made up of 14 amino acids. CDR3 coding DNA: TGTGCCAGCAGCGTATGGGACAGGGCCTCCGAGCAGTACTTC. Residues: CASSVWDRASEQYF.

The V call is TRBV7-8, the J call TRBJ2-7, with TRBD1 identical over 9 bases. The CDR3 consists of 14 residues. Germline CDR1 reads SGHVS; CDR2 reads FQNEAQ. After removal of 5 bases from V and 0 bases from J, the junction contained 2 bases not matched to a gene. The CDR3 bases are TGTGCCAGCAGCCAACAGGGGGCCTCCTACGAGCAGTACTTC. The encoded protein is CASSQQGASYEQYF.

J is TRBJ2-5 and V is TRBV24-1; D is perhaps TRBD2 (5 bases). CDR1 KGHDR and CDR2 SFDVKD come from the germline V gene. CDR3 length: 15 amino acids. V was pared by 0 bases and J by 7 bases, with 14 bases between. DNA for the CDR3: TGTGCCACCAGTGATTTGCAACAACTAGGTGGGACCCAGTACTTC. The encoded protein is CATSDLQQLGGTQYF.

The J gene is TRBJ1-5, the V gene TRBV19; perhaps TRBD1 as D (5 bases). The CDR3 covers 18 residues. Trimming stripped 4 bases from V and 1 base from J, with 20 bases between. Germline CDR1 reads LNHDA; CDR2 reads SQIVND (reference sequence). Written as DNA, the CDR3 is TGTGCCAGTAGTAGGGGACTTCCACGTGGCGGGAGCAATCAGCCCCAGCATTTT. Translated: CASSRGLPRGGSNQPQHF.

The chain employs TRBV30 and TRBJ1-6; D call uncertain. Trimming took 0 bases from V and 15 from J, leaving 12 bases between them. Germline V CDR1 and CDR2: GTSNPN, SVGIG (reference sequence). The CDR3 covers 12 residues. CDR3 loop: CAWSVGEGFLHF. CDR3 DNA sequence: TGTGCCTGGAGTGTGGGAGAGGGATTCCTCCACTTT.

This clone was seen just once. The chain couples TRBV21-1 to TRBJ2-1; the table's D call TRBD2 went unverified against the DNA. TRBV21-1 represents a pseudogene. The CDR3 totals 18 residues. CDR3 protein: CASSNPGRRESSYNEQFF. The CDR3 DNA is TGTGCCAGCAGCAACCCTGGGCGGCGGGAGTCGTCCTACAATGAGCAGTTCTTC.

With regard to this clone: Other nucleotide sequences in the sample specify the same CDR3. J is TRBJ2-2 and V is TRBV5-1; tentatively, D is TRBD1 (5 bases). The germline V and J ends were trimmed by 0 bases and 2 bases, with 8 bases remaining between them. The CDR3 covers 15 residues. CDR1 SGHRS and CDR2 YFSETQ come from the germline V gene. The CDR3 DNA sequence: TGCGCCAGCAGCTTGGGGACACCTAACACCGGGGAGCTGTTTTTT. This sequence encodes CASSLGTPNTGELFF.

The J gene is TRBJ2-4, the V gene TRBV23-1; tentative D call: TRBD1 (5 bases). TRBV23-1 is classed as an ORF, of uncertain function. Trimming shortened V by 6 bases and J by 6 bases, and 24 bases separated the two germline ends. The CDR3 has 17 residues. DNA for the CDR3: TGCGCCAGCAGCCGACAACTCGTCAGGGATGTTGCAAACATTCAGTACTTC. This encodes CASSRQLVRDVANIQYF.

The rearrangement uses TRBV9 and TRBJ2-1; TRBD2 matches at 12 bases. The ends lost 2 bases at V and 4 bases at J; junction bases unmatched: 7. The germline gives CDR1 SGDLS, CDR2 YYNGEE. The CDR3 covers 17 residues. In DNA form, the CDR3 reads TGTGCCAGCAGCGTTGGGACTAGCGGGCCACTTTACAATGAGCAGTTCTTC. Amino acids: CASSVGTSGPLYNEQFF.